The 13 T cell receptor beta chains below come from one sample, sequenced in a study of monozygotic twins with cystic fibrosis. The table came from immunoSEQ multiplex PCR; TCRdb's copy has only in-frame clones and leaves some out. The sample records around 10,000 clones, 99% being singletons. The sequenced sample was blood. These receptors were obtained from a man aged 18 to 29 with cystic fibrosis.

This chain joins TRBV7-2 and TRBJ2-7; possibly TRBD1 or TRBD2 for D (7 bases each). This CDR3 is built from 15 residues. With 3 bases removed from V and 5 bases from J, the gap between germline ends came to 17 bases. Germline values: CDR1 SGHTA, CDR2 FQGNSA. The CDR3 DNA reads as TGTGCCAGCAGCTTTTCGACAGGGAGGGCCCACGAGCAGTACTTC. Translation: CASSFSTGRAHEQYF.

The V and J genes are TRBV7-6 and TRBJ1-6; TRBD1 aligns across 9 bases. The CDR3 spans 17 residues. V shed 0 bases and J 12 bases; nucleotides not matched to a gene: 12. The V gene's germline CDR1 is SGHVS and CDR2 FNYEAQ. This CDR3 is CASSLAPRQGVRVPLHF. Written as DNA, the CDR3 is TGTGCCAGCAGCTTAGCGCCCAGACAGGGGGTGAGAGTACCCCTCCACTTT.

For the CDR3, the DNA is TGTGCCAGCAGTTACAGGGACCCCGGATCCCAAAAACTGTTTTTT. It codes for CASSYRDPGSQKLFF. The chain employs TRBV6-5 and TRBJ1-4, with D possibly matching TRBD1 (5 bases). CDR1 is MNHEY and CDR2 is SVGAGI in the germline V gene. CDR3 length: 15 residues. Trimming removed 2 bases at V and 9 bases at J, with 16 bases between.

The V gene is TRBV7-3, the J gene TRBJ2-2; 13 positions agree with TRBD2. Trimming at V came to 5 bases and at J to 6 bases, leaving 6 bases not matched to a gene. The CDR3 sequence is 16 residues long. CDR1 and CDR2 (germline): SGHTA, FQGTGA. The CDR3: CASSPRTSGGSGELFF. The CDR3 nucleotides read TGTGCCAGCAGCCCCCGGACTAGCGGGGGTTCCGGGGAGCTGTTTTTT.

V gene TRBV15 combines with J gene TRBJ1-2; maybe TRBD1 (5 bases). Germline assignment: CDR1 LNHNV and CDR2 YYDKDF (reference sequence). With 0 bases removed from V and 5 bases from J, the gap between germline ends came to 13 bases. The CDR3 has 15 residues. For the CDR3, the DNA is TGTGCCACCAGCAGAGATCTTCTGCAGGGTTATGGCTACACCTTC. Translating it yields CATSRDLLQGYGYTF.

The chain combines TRBV9 with TRBJ1-5; D might be TRBD1 (5 bases). The CDR3 contains 11 residues. The V gene lost 4 bases and the J gene lost 10 bases, with 9 bases spanning the gap. Germline CDR1 reads SGDLS; CDR2 reads YYNGEE. The CDR3, as DNA: TGTGCCAGCAGCCCCGGACATCCCCAGCATTTT. Protein: CASSPGHPQHF.

The rearrangement links TRBV30 to TRBJ2-2; D is unresolved. The CDR3 loop spans 13 amino acids. Germline CDR1 reads GTSNPN; CDR2 reads SVGIG (reference sequence). The V gene lost 3 bases and the J gene lost 8 bases, with 13 bases spanning the gap. The CDR3 DNA reads TGTGCCTGGAGGACTTCAGATGGAGGGGAGCTGTTTTTT. Encoded protein: CAWRTSDGGELFF.

This clone was picked up one time. The chain is built from TRBV5-1 and TRBJ1-1; 7 bases align to TRBD1. Germline CDR1 and CDR2: SGHRS and YFSETQ. The CDR3 consists of 14 residues. The ends lost 6 bases at V and 1 base at J; junction bases unmatched: 6. The CDR3 sequence is CASTLGQTNTEAFF. For the CDR3, the DNA is TGCGCCAGCACCCTGGGACAGACGAACACTGAAGCTTTCTTT.

The J gene is TRBJ2-6, the V gene TRBV7-9; tentative D call: TRBD2 (6 bases). Germline V CDR1 and CDR2: SEHNR, FQNEAQ (reference sequence). Between the trimmed V and J ends, which lost 5 bases and 1 base, there was a span of 9 bases. The CDR3 has 15 residues. CDR3 coding DNA: TGTGCCAGCAGCGTCGGGACTTCTGGGGCCAACGTCCTGACTTTC. It encodes CASSVGTSGANVLTF.

The chain carries TRBV2 and TRBJ2-5; 8 bases fit TRBD1. From germline, CDR1 is SNHLY and CDR2 FYNNEI. The V segment lost 8 bases and the J segment 5 bases; nucleotides outside the gene matches: 13. The CDR3 is 15 amino acids. The CDR3 sequence: CASFRQGPLIETQYF. The CDR3 DNA follows: TGTGCCAGCTTTCGACAGGGGCCCCTGATTGAGACCCAGTACTTC.

This chain joins TRBV6-1 and TRBJ1-6; TRBD1 aligns across 7 bases. The V gene's germline CDR1 is MNHNS and CDR2 SASEGT. The J segment lost 11 bases and the V segment lost 2 bases, leaving 9 bases of the junction unmatched. The CDR3 runs to 15 residues. CDR3 bases: TGTGCCAGCAGTGAAAGCCAGGGGGAATCGACACCCCTCCACTTT. Translating gives CASSESQGESTPLHF.

The chain employs TRBV7-7 and TRBJ2-5; 11 bases match TRBD1. V shed 5 bases, J shed 3 bases, and the junction held 17 bases outside the gene matches. The CDR3 contains 19 residues. CDR1 and CDR2 from the germline V gene are SSHAT and FNYEAQ (reference sequence). The CDR3 reads CASSLTLWGRTGGEETQYF. The CDR3 nucleotides are TGTGCCAGCAGCCTGACTCTATGGGGGAGGACAGGGGGCGAAGAGACCCAGTACTTC.

This chain joins TRBV4-1 and TRBJ1-2; TRBD1 might be the D (6 bases). The V end lost 2 bases, the J end lost 3 bases, and 16 bases lay between the germline ends. The length of the CDR3 is 16 residues. CDR1 and CDR2 from the germline V gene are MGHRA and YSYEKL. CDR3 DNA sequence: TGCGCCAGCAGCCAACCCCGGGCGGGGGCGGACTATGGCTACACCTTC. This gives the protein CASSQPRAGADYGYTF.